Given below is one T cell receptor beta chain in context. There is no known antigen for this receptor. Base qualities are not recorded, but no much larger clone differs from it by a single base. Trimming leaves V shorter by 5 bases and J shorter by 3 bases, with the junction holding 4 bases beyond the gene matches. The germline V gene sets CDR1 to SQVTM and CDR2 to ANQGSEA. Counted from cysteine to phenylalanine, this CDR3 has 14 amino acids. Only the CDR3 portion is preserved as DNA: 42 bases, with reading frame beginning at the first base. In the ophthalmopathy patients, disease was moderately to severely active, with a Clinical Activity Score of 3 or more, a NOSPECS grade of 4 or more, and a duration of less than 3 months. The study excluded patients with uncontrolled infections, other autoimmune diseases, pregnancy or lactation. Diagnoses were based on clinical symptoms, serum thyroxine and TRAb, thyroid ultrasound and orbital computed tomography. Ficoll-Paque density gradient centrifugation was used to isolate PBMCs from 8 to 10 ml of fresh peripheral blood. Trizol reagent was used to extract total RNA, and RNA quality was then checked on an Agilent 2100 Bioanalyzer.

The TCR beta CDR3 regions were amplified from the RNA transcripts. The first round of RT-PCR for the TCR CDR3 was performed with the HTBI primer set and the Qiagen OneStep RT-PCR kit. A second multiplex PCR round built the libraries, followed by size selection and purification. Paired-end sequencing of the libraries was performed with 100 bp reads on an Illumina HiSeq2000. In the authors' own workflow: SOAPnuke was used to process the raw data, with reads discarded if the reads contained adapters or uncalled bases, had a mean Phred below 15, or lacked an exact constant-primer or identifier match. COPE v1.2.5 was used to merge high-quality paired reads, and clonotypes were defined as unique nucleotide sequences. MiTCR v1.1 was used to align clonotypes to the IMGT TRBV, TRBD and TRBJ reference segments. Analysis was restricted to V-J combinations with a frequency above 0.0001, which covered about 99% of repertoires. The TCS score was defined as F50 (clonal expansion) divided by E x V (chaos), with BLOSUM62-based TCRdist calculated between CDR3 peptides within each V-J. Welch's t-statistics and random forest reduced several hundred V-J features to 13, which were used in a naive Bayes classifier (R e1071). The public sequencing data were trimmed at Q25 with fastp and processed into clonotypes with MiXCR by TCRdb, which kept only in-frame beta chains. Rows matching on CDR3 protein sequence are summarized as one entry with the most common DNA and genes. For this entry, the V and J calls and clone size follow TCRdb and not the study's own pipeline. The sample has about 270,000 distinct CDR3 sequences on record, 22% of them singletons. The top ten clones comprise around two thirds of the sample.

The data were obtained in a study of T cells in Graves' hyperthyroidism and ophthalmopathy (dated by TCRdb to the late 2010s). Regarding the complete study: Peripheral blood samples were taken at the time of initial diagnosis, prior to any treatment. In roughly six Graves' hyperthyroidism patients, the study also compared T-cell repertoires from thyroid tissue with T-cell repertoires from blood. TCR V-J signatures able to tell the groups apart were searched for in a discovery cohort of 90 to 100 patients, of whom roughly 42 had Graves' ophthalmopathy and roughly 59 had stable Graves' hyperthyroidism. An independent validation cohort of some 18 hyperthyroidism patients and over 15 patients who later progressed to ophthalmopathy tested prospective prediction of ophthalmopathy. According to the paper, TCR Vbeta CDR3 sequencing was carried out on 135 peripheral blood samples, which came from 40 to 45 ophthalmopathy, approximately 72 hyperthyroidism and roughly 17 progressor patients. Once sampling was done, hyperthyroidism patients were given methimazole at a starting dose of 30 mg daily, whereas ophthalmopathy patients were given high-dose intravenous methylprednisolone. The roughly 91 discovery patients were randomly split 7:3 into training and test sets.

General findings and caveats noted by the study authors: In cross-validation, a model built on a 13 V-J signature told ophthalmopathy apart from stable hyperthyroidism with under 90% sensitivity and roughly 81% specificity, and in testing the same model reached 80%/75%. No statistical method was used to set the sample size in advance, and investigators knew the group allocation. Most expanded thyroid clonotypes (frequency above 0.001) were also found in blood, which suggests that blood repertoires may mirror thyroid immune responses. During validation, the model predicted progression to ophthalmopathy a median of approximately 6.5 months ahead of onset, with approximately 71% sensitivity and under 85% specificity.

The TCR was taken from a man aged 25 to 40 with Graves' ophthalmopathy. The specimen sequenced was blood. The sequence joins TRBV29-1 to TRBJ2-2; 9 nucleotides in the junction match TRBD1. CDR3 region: CSVTWTGDTGELFF. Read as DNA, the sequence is TGCAGCGTTACCTGGACAGGGGACACCGGGGAGCTGTTTTTT.